These 2 T cell receptor beta chains originate from one sample sequenced in a study of identical twins. Each CDR3 protein is one row after TCRdb ran MiXCR on the 5' RACE reads. The sample lists around 140,000 distinct CDR3 sequences; around 3.6% were seen once. Input material: memory T cells sorted from blood. These TCRs come from a man aged 18-30 years in good health.

This clonotype was counted ten times or more. This rearrangement joins TRBV5-5 to TRBJ2-5, with unresolved D. The length of the CDR3 is 16 residues. Trimming left V 1 base short and J 5 bases short, with 18 bases between. Germline lookup yields CDR1 SGHKS and CDR2 YYEKEE (reference sequence). The CDR3 DNA reads TGTGCCAGCAGCTTGTCTATGGTCGGGCCCGGTGAGACCCAGTACTTC. Protein sequence: CASSLSMVGPGETQYF.

This clonotype has a count of ten or more. The rearrangement joins TRBV7-2 to TRBJ2-1; 8 bases line up with TRBD2. CDR3 length: 16 amino acids. Per germline, CDR1 SGHTA and CDR2 FQGNSA. Trimming at V came to 6 bases and at J to 7 bases, leaving 14 bases not matched to a gene. The CDR3 loop reads CASSSLREGRGNEQFF. The DNA of the CDR3 is TGTGCCAGCAGTTCTCTCCGGGAGGGCCGGGGTAATGAGCAGTTCTTC.